Listed here are 32 T cell receptor beta chains from one sample, sequenced in a study of cytomegalovirus exposure and HLA in healthy donors. Vbeta (60) and Jbeta (13) primers were used in the PCR. Produced via immunoSEQ multiplex PCR; TCRdb's table is partial and in-frame only. The sample consists of 220,000 or so clones, about 74% of them appearing once. Sequencing input: PBMCs. The origin of the receptors is a woman aged 25 to 39 in good health and CMV-seronegative.

The chain recombines TRBV19 with TRBJ1-1; the D gene is possibly TRBD1 (6 bases). This CDR3 has 12 residues. The germline V and J ends were trimmed by 5 bases and 8 bases, with 12 bases remaining between them. CDR1 is LNHDA and CDR2 is SQIVND in the germline V gene (reference sequence). The CDR3 DNA is TGTGCCAGTAGTTTGGGGACAAAAGAAGCTTTCTTT. This codes for CASSLGTKEAFF.

This chain uses TRBV15 with TRBJ1-5; 8 bases align to TRBD1. The CDR3 has 17 residues. V was clipped by 3 bases and J by 7 bases; unmatched bases: 14. Germline assignment: CDR1 LNHNV and CDR2 YYDKDF (reference sequence). The CDR3 protein is CATSSVDWGQVLQPQHF. The DNA for the CDR3 is TGTGCCACCAGCAGCGTGGATTGGGGACAGGTTCTCCAGCCCCAGCATTTT.

V is TRBV5-1 and J is TRBJ2-3; D not certain. Germline assignment: CDR1 SGHRS and CDR2 YFSETQ. Trimming pared 0 bases from V and 4 bases from J, leaving 9 bases between. The CDR3 contains 14 residues. CDR3 loop: CASSLVTAPDTQYF. DNA of the CDR3: TGCGCCAGCAGCTTGGTCACAGCTCCAGATACGCAGTATTTT.

This clone was observed a handful of times. The J gene is TRBJ2-3, the V gene TRBV5-6; 8 nucleotides agree with TRBD2. The V gene end was trimmed by 2 bases and the J gene end by 4 bases; junction bases not matched to a gene: 0. Germline assignment: CDR1 SGHDT and CDR2 YYEEEE. This CDR3 contains 13 residues. In nucleotides, the CDR3 is TGTGCCAGCAGCTTAGCGGGGGCAGATACGCAGTATTTT. Its translation: CASSLAGADTQYF.

This clone was found once. The chain links TRBV29-1 to TRBJ2-7; TRBD1 aligns across 9 bases. The CDR3 has 13 amino acids. Germline-derived CDR1 and CDR2 are SQVTM and ANQGSEA. The V gene end was trimmed by 7 bases and the J gene end by 5 bases; junction bases not matched to a gene: 9. The CDR3 region has the DNA TGCAGCGCACGGACAGGGGTCCCCCACGAGCAGTACTTC. Translating gives CSARTGVPHEQYF.

DNA for the CDR3: TGTGCCAGTAGACCGACAGGGGACAATGGCTACACCTTC. It encodes CASRPTGDNGYTF. The rearrangement uses TRBV19 and TRBJ1-2; 8 nucleotides match TRBD1. Trimming removed 6 bases from V and 6 bases from J; junction bases left unmatched: 6. Germline-derived CDR1 and CDR2 are LNHDA and SQIVND (reference sequence). There are 13 residues in the CDR3.

The chain links TRBV5-1 to TRBJ1-3, with 8 bases matching TRBD1. The CDR3 has 15 residues. Germline V lookup: CDR1 SGHRS, CDR2 YFSETQ. Trimming took 4 bases from V and 4 from J; bases not matched to a gene: 7. Here the CDR3 reads CASSLGQVGGNTIYF. The CDR3 DNA reads TGCGCCAGCAGCCTGGGACAGGTCGGGGGAAACACCATATATTTT.

This clone was detected only once. The chain links TRBV4-2 to TRBJ2-2; 7 positions match TRBD1. The CDR3 extends over 17 amino acids. Germline V gives CDR1 LGHNA, CDR2 YNFKEQ. V dropped 0 bases and J dropped 0; count of bases not matched to a gene: 4. The DNA of the CDR3 is TGTGCCAGCAGCCAAGATCGACAGGGAACGAACACCGGGGAGCTGTTTTTT. The encoded protein is CASSQDRQGTNTGELFF.

This clone showed up just a few times. The gene calls are TRBV19 and TRBJ2-2; TRBD2 matches 13 bases. J lost 6 bases, V lost 5 bases, and 6 bases had no gene match. CDR1 is LNHDA, CDR2 SQIVND, per germline (reference sequence). The CDR3 totals 16 residues. The CDR3 loop is CASSGWTSGRPGELFF. The CDR3 region has the DNA TGTGCCAGTAGTGGGTGGACTAGCGGGAGACCCGGGGAGCTGTTTTTT.

V usage is TRBV5-1 and J usage is TRBJ1-2; D is possibly TRBD1 (5 bases). Trimming removed 4 bases at V and 3 bases at J, with 16 bases between. Germline V gives CDR1 SGHRS, CDR2 YFSETQ. CDR3 length: 15 residues. This CDR3 is CASSPSTGGYYGYTF. The CDR3 DNA follows: TGCGCCAGCAGCCCGTCCACAGGCGGCTACTATGGCTACACCTTC. The full variable domain, rest sourced from reference TRBV5-1 and TRBJ1-2, is KAGVTQTPRYLIKTRGQQVTLSCSPISGHRSVSWYQQTPGQGLQFLFEYFSETQRNKGNFPGRFSGRQFSNSRSEMNVSTLELGDSALYLCASSPSTGGYYGYTFGSGTRLTVV.

This clone was recorded a few times. The rearrangement links TRBV14 to TRBJ2-5, with unresolved D. This CDR3 contains 16 residues. From germline, CDR1 is SGHDN and CDR2 FVKESK. The V end lost 1 base, the J end lost 0 bases, and 12 bases lay between the germline ends. Written as DNA, the CDR3 is TGTGCCAGCAGCCAAGGAGTCCATACTTACCAAGAGACCCAGTACTTC. Amino acid sequence: CASSQGVHTYQETQYF.

J is TRBJ1-4 and V is TRBV7-6, with 7 bases aligning to TRBD1. In germline, CDR1 is SGHVS, CDR2 FNYEAQ. The CDR3 loop spans 15 amino acids. V was pared by 5 bases and J by 10 bases, with 13 bases of the junction left unmatched. The CDR3 nucleotides are TGTGCCAGCAGCCAACAGCCGGGACAGTATATAAAACTGTTTTTT. Its translation is CASSQQPGQYIKLFF.

The rearrangement joins TRBV28 to TRBJ1-5, with unresolved D. V was shortened by 6 bases and J by 4 bases, with 7 bases between the two germline ends. This CDR3 spans 12 amino acids. CDR1 MDHEN and CDR2 SYDVKM come from the germline V gene. The CDR3 bases are TGTGCCAGCAGAGGACTGAATCAGCCCCAGCATTTT. Encoded protein: CASRGLNQPQHF.

The CDR3 is CSVDQGPLYGYTF. The CDR3, as DNA: TGCAGCGTTGATCAGGGGCCCCTCTATGGCTACACCTTC. This chain links TRBV29-1 with TRBJ1-2; D perhaps matches TRBD1 (6 bases). The CDR3 totals 13 residues. V lost 3 bases to trimming and J lost 4 bases, with 12 bases between them. Germline V gene sequence: CDR1 SQVTM, CDR2 ANQGSEA.

The genes are TRBV19 and TRBJ2-1; weak D call: TRBD2 (6 bases). Germline CDR1 and CDR2: LNHDA and SQIVND (reference sequence). The CDR3 loop spans 14 amino acids. V dropped 4 bases and J dropped 6 bases, with 13 bases sitting between them. In DNA form, the CDR3 reads TGTGCCAGTAGTACGGGACTTAGTCCCAATGAGCAGTTCTTC. Its protein product is CASSTGLSPNEQFF.

V and J are TRBV27 and TRBJ1-5; 8 bases are a match to TRBD1. The V gene's germline CDR1 is MNHEY and CDR2 SMNVEV (reference sequence). This CDR3 is 16 amino acids long. The junction had 14 bases not matched to a gene; V was cut back by 8 bases and J by 5 bases. CDR3 bases: TGTGCCAGCGGGACCGGCAGGGGGCAGATTCATCAGCCCCAGCATTTT. It yields the protein CASGTGRGQIHQPQHF.

The chain uses TRBV6-5 and TRBJ1-1; D not resolved. The CDR3 has 14 amino acids. Germline-derived CDR1 and CDR2 are MNHEY and SVGAGI. V gave up 0 bases and J gave up 1 base, with 6 bases separating them. CDR3 DNA sequence: TGTGCCAGCAGTTACTCGGCCCAGAACACTGAAGCTTTCTTT. This gives the protein CASSYSAQNTEAFF.

V gene TRBV10-1 combines with J gene TRBJ2-1; 8 bases are shared with TRBD2. The CDR3 runs 16 residues. In germline, CDR1 is WNHNN, CDR2 SYGVQD (reference sequence). V dropped 0 bases and J dropped 7; count of bases not matched to a gene: 8. The CDR3 DNA sequence: TGCGCCAGCAGTGAGTCAAAGGCGGCTAGCGGGAATGAGCAGTTCTTC. This encodes CASSESKAASGNEQFF.

The chain recombines TRBV9 with TRBJ2-3, with TRBD2 as a possible D gene (5 bases). Per the germline V gene, CDR1 is SGDLS and CDR2 is YYNGEE. This CDR3 is 15 amino acids long. V lost 0 bases, J lost 5 bases, and 13 bases lay in between. For the CDR3, the DNA is TGTGCCAGCAGCGTAGGAGGGAGTTTGGTAGATACGCAGTATTTT. Translated, it gives CASSVGGSLVDTQYF.

The rearrangement joins TRBV6-5 to TRBJ1-4, with 8 bases identical to TRBD1. CDR3 length: 16 amino acids. CDR1 is MNHEY, CDR2 SVGAGI, per germline. V gave up 1 base and J gave up 8 bases; unmatched junction bases: 9. The CDR3 protein is CASSYLYRGEGEKLFF. CDR3 nucleotide sequence: TGTGCCAGCAGTTACTTGTACAGGGGGGAGGGAGAAAAACTGTTTTTT.

The rearrangement links TRBV4-1 to TRBJ2-1, with 10 bases fitting TRBD2. The V gene end was trimmed by 1 base and the J gene end by 5 bases; junction bases not matched to a gene: 5. The CDR3 is 16 amino acids. Germline CDR1 and CDR2: MGHRA and YSYEKL. The CDR3 reads CASSQVGLAEDNEQFF. DNA for the CDR3: TGCGCCAGCAGCCAAGTAGGACTAGCGGAAGACAATGAGCAGTTCTTC.

In this sample, this clone turned up a few times. This chain uses TRBV5-1 with TRBJ2-1, with TRBD1 identical over 11 bases. CDR3 size: 15 residues. V shed 5 bases and J 6 bases; nucleotides not matched to a gene: 7. Germline-derived CDR1 and CDR2 are SGHRS and YFSETQ. CDR3 nucleotides: TGCGCCAGCAGTTCGGACAGGGGGCTCCTCAATGAGCAGTTCTTC. Protein sequence: CASSSDRGLLNEQFF.

This sequence joins TRBV6-6 and TRBJ1-1, with a tentative D call TRBD1 (6 bases). V gave up 6 bases and J gave up 1 base, with 12 bases separating them. The length of the CDR3 is 14 residues. The germline gives CDR1 MNHNY, CDR2 SVGAGI (reference sequence). CDR3: CASSHSTGNTEAFF. The CDR3 DNA reads as TGTGCCAGCAGCCACTCGACAGGGAACACTGAAGCTTTCTTT.

Comment on this clone: This may arise from a read error, as a much more abundant clone is one base away. The CDR3 region has the DNA TGTGCCAGCAGCGCCACTAGCGGGAGTTTGAACGAGCAGTACTTC. Protein: CASSATSGSLNEQYF. The J gene is TRBJ2-7, the V gene TRBV4-2; TRBD2 matches 11 bases. Trimming took 5 bases from V and 5 from J; bases not matched to a gene: 8. CDR3 length: 15 amino acids. Germline CDR1 and CDR2: LGHNA and YNFKEQ.

Regarding this clone: An end of the junction differs from the germline gene, which may be a read error. The chain combines TRBV7-7 with TRBJ1-1; 8 bases align to TRBD1. Germline-derived CDR1 and CDR2 are SSHAT and FNYEAQ (reference sequence). CDR3 length: 13 residues. The CDR3 loop is CASSLDRGTEAFF. The CDR3 coding sequence is TGTGCTAGCAGCTTAGACAGGGGCACTGAAGCTTTCTTT.

The V and J genes are TRBV29-1 and TRBJ2-1; TRBD1 matches 12 bases. V dropped 7 bases and J dropped 6; count of bases not matched to a gene: 10. Per germline, CDR1 SQVTM and CDR2 ANQGSEA. This CDR3 region has 15 residues. The CDR3 reads CSATRGTGGINEQFF. Here the CDR3 DNA reads TGCAGCGCCACTAGAGGGACAGGGGGCATCAATGAGCAGTTCTTC.

In this sample, this clone turned up a few times. The rearrangement joins TRBV30 to TRBJ1-1; 12 positions agree with TRBD1. Germline CDR1 reads GTSNPN; CDR2 reads SVGIG (reference sequence). The CDR3 consists of 13 residues. V shed 3 bases, J shed 5 bases, and the junction held 1 base outside the gene matches. The CDR3 region is CAWRGQGATEAFF. CDR3 nucleotide sequence: TGTGCCTGGAGGGGACAGGGGGCTACTGAAGCTTTCTTT.

This clone turned up a few times. This sequence joins TRBV6-5 and TRBJ1-2; tentatively, D is TRBD1 (5 bases). This CDR3 spans 13 amino acids. Trimming cost V 2 bases and J 4 bases, with 8 bases left between them. Germline V gives CDR1 MNHEY, CDR2 SVGAGI. The chain's CDR3 is CASSYRQTYGYTF. In DNA form, the CDR3 reads TGTGCCAGCAGTTACCGACAGACCTATGGCTACACCTTC.

This clone turned up a few times. The J gene is TRBJ1-2, the V gene TRBV27, with D perhaps matching TRBD1 (6 bases). Germline V lookup: CDR1 MNHEY, CDR2 SMNVEV (reference sequence). Trimming cost V 5 bases and J 4 bases, with 17 bases left between them. The CDR3 is made up of 15 amino acids. CDR3 bases: TGTGCCAGCAGTCAGCTACAGGGAAGGATCTATGGCTACACCTTC. Residues: CASSQLQGRIYGYTF.

The chain employs TRBV15 and TRBJ2-7, with a tentative D call TRBD2 (5 bases). The CDR3 has 16 residues. V was cut by 3 bases and J by 1 base, with 16 bases left in between. Germline lookup yields CDR1 LNHNV and CDR2 YYDKDF (reference sequence). The CDR3 loop reads CATSSAPGSTSYEQYF. The CDR3 DNA is TGTGCCACCAGCAGTGCTCCGGGATCAACGTCCTACGAGCAGTACTTC.

The table lists this clone with a few counts. The rearrangement uses TRBV2 and TRBJ2-3; the match to TRBD2 covers 8 bases. In germline, CDR1 is SNHLY, CDR2 FYNNEI. CDR3 length: 13 amino acids. The ends lost 9 bases at V and 2 bases at J; junction bases unmatched: 4. DNA of the CDR3: TGTGCCAGTTTTAGCGGGAACACAGATACGCAGTATTTT. Translating it yields CASFSGNTDTQYF.

This clone was picked up a small number of times. The chain has TRBV29-1 and TRBJ1-1, with D tentatively TRBD1 (5 bases). CDR3 length: 13 amino acids. The ends were cut back, 8 bases at V and 3 bases at J, with 16 bases in the middle. Germline CDR1 SQVTM, CDR2 ANQGSEA. The CDR3 sequence: CSCMKGFDTEAFF. CDR3 nucleotide sequence: TGCAGCTGCATGAAGGGGTTCGACACTGAAGCTTTCTTT. Based on the CDR3 plus reference TRBV29-1 and TRBJ1-1, the full variable domain is SAVISQKPSRDICQRGTSLTIQCQVDSQVTMMFWYRQQPGQSLTLIATANQGSEATYESGFVIDKFPISRPNLTFSTLTVSNMSPEDSSIYLCSCMKGFDTEAFFGQGTRLTVV.